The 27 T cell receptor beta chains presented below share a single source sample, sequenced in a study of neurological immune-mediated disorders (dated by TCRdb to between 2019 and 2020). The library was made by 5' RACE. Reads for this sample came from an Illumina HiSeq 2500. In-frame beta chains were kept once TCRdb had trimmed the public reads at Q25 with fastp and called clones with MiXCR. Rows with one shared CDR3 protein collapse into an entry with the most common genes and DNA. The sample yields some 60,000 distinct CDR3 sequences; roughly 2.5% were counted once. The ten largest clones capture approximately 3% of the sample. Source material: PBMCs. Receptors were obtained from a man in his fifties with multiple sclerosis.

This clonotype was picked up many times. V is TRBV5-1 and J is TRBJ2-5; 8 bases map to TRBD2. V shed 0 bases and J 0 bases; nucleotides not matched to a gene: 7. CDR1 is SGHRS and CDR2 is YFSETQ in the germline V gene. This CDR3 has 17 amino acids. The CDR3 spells CASSLAGASGYQETQYF. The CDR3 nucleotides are TGCGCCAGCAGCTTGGCAGGGGCTAGCGGGTACCAAGAGACCCAGTACTTC.

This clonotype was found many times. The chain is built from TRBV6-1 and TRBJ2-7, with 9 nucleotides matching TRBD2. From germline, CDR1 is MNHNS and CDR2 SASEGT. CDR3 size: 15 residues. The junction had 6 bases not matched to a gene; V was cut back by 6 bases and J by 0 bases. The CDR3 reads CASSGTSWASYEQYF. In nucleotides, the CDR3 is TGTGCCAGCAGCGGGACTAGCTGGGCCTCCTACGAGCAGTACTTC.

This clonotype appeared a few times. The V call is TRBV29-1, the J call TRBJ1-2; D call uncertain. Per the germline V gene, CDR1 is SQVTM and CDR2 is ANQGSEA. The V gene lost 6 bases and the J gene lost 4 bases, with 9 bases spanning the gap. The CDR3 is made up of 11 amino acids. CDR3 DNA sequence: TGCAGCGTACGGGTGTCCTATGGCTACACCTTC. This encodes CSVRVSYGYTF. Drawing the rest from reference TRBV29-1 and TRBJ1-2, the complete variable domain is SAVISQKPSRDICQRGTSLTIQCQVDSQVTMMFWYRQQPGQSLTLIATANQGSEATYESGFVIDKFPISRPNLTFSTLTVSNMSPEDSSIYLCSVRVSYGYTFGSGTRLTVV.

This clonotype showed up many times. This chain's CDR3 is CASSYSRQGGTEAFF. The CDR3 DNA follows: TGTGCCAGCAGTTACTCCAGACAGGGTGGCACTGAAGCTTTCTTT. The gene calls are TRBV6-2 or TRBV6-3 and TRBJ1-1; 7 bases are a match to TRBD1. CDR1 and CDR2 (germline): MNHEY, SVGEGT. V was pared by 0 bases and J by 4 bases, with 5 bases of the junction left unmatched. This CDR3 has 15 residues.

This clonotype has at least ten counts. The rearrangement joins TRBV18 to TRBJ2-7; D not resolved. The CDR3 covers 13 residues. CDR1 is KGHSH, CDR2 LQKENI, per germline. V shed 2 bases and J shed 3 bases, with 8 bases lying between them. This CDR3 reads CASSPGRNYEQYF. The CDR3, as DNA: TGTGCCAGCTCACCAGGCCGGAACTACGAGCAGTACTTC.

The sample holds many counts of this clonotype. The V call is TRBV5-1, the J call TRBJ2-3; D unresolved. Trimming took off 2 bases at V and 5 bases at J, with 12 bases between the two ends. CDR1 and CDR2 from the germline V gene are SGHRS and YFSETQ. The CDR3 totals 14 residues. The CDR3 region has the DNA TGCGCCAGCAGCTTAGCCAGGCAGGAAGATACGCAGTATTTT. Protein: CASSLARQEDTQYF.

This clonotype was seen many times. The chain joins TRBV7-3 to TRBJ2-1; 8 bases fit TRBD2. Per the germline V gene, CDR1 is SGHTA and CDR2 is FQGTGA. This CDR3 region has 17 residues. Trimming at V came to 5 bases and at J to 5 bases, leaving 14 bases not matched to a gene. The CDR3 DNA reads TGTGCCAGCAGCCAGTGGATTTGGCGGGGGGTCCACAATGAGCAGTTCTTC. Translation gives CASSQWIWRGVHNEQFF.

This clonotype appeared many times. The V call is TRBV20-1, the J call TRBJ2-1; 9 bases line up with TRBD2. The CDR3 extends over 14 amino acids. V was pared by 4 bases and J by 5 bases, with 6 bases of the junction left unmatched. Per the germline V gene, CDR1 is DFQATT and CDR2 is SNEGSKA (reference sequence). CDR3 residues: CSAKPSGGHNEQFF. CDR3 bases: TGCAGTGCTAAACCAAGCGGGGGGCACAATGAGCAGTTCTTC.

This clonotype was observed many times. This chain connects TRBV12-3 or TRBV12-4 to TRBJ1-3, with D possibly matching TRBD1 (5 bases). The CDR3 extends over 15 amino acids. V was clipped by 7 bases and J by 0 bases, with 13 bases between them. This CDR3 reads CASTRQSSSGNTIYF. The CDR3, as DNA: TGTGCCAGCACCCGACAGTCGAGCTCTGGAAACACCATATATTTT.

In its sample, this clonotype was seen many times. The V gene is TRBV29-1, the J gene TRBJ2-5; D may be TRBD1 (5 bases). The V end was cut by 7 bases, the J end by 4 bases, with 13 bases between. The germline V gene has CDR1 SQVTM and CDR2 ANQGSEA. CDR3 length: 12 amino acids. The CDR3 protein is CSGSQELETQYF. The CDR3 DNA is TGCAGCGGTTCACAGGAGCTAGAGACCCAGTACTTC.

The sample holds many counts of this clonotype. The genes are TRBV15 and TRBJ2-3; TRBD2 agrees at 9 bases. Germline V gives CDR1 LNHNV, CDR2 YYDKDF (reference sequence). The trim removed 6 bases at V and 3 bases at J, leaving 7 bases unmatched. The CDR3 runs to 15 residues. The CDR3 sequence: CATSFASGGTDTQYF. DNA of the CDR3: TGTGCCACCAGTTTCGCCAGCGGGGGGACAGATACGCAGTATTTT.

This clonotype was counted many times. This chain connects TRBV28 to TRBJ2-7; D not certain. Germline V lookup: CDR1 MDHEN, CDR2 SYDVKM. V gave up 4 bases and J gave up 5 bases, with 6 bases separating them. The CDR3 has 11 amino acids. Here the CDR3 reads CASSSWDEQYF. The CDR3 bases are TGTGCCAGCAGTTCCTGGGACGAGCAGTACTTC.

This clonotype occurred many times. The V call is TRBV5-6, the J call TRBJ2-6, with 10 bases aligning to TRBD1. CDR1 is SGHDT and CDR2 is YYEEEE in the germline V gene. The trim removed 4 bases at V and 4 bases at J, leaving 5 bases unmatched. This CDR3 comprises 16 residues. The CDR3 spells CASSTDRGFGANVLTF. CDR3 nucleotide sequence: TGTGCCAGCAGCACGGACAGGGGGTTCGGGGCCAACGTCCTGACTTTC.

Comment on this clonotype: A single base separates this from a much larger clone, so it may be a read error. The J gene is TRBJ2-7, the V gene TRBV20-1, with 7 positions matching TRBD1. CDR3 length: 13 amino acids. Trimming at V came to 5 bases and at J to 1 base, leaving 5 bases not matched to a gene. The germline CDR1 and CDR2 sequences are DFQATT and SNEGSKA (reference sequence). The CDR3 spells CSAGQVQSYEQYF. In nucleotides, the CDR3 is TGCAGTGCTGGACAGGTCCAATCCTACGAGCAGTACTTC.

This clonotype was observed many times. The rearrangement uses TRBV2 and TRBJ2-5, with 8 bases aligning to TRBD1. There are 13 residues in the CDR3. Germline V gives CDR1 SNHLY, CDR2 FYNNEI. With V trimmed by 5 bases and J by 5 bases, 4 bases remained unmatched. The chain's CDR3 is CASSRTGLETQYF. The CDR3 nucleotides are TGTGCCAGCAGTCGGACAGGGTTGGAGACCCAGTACTTC.

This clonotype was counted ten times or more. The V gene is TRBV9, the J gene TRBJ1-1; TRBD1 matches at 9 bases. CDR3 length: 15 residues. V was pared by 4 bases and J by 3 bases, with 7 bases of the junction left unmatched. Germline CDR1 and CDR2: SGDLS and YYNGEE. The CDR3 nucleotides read TGTGCCAGCAGCCCCCGGGACAGGGATTACACTGAAGCTTTCTTT. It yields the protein CASSPRDRDYTEAFF.

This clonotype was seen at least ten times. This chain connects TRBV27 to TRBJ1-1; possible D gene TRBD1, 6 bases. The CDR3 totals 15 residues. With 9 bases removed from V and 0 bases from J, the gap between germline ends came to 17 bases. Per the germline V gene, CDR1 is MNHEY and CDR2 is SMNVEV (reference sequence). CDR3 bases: TGTGCCAGGACAACGGGGGGCCCCTTGAACACTGAAGCTTTCTTT. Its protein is CARTTGGPLNTEAFF.

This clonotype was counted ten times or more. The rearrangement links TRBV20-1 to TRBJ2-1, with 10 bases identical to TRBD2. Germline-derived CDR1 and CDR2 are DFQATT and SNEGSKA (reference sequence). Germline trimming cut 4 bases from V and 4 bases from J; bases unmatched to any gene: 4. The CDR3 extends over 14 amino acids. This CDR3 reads CSATLAGRYNEQFF. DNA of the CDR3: TGCAGTGCTACACTAGCGGGGCGATACAATGAGCAGTTCTTC.

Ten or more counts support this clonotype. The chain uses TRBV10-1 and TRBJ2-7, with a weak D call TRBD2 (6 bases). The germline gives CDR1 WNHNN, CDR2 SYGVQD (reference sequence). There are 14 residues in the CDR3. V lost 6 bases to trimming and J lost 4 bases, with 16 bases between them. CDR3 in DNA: TGCGCCAGCAGCCCAATGCTGGGGGGATACGAGCAGTACTTC. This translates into CASSPMLGGYEQYF.

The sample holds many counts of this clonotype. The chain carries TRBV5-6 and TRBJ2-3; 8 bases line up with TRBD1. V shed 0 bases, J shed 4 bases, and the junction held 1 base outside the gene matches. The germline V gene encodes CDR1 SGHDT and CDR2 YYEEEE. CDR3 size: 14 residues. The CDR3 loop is CASSLADRADTQYF. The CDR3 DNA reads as TGTGCCAGCAGCTTGGCGGACAGGGCAGATACGCAGTATTTT.

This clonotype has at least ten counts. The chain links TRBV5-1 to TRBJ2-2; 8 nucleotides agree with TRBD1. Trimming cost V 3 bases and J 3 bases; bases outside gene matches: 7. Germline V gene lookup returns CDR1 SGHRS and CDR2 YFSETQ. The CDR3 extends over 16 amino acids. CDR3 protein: CASSWTGQVDTGELFF. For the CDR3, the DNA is TGCGCCAGCAGCTGGACGGGACAGGTGGACACCGGGGAGCTGTTTTTT.

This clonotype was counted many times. CDR3 residues: CASSVGHRRSLYQETQYF. In DNA, the CDR3 is TGTGCCAGCAGCGTAGGTCATCGAAGATCTTTGTACCAAGAGACCCAGTACTTC. V is TRBV9 and J is TRBJ2-5; unclear D gene. Germline V gene sequence: CDR1 SGDLS, CDR2 YYNGEE. V was trimmed by 0 bases and J by 0 bases, leaving 18 bases between them. The CDR3 is 18 amino acids.

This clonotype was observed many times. The DNA of the CDR3 is TGCGCCAGCAGCCCGAGCGGACAGACCGAAGCTTTCTTT. This encodes CASSPSGQTEAFF. This chain uses TRBV5-1 with TRBJ1-1; TRBD1 is a possible D gene (6 bases). V gave up 4 bases and J gave up 8 bases, with 15 bases separating them. CDR3 size: 13 residues. Per the germline V gene, CDR1 is SGHRS and CDR2 is YFSETQ.

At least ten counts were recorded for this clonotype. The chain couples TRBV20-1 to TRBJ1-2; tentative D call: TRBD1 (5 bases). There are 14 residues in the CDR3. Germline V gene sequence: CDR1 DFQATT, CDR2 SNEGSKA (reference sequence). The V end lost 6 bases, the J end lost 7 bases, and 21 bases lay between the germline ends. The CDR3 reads CSARQSPGGFGYTF. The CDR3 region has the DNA TGCAGTGCGAGACAGTCGCCCGGAGGTTTTGGCTACACCTTC.

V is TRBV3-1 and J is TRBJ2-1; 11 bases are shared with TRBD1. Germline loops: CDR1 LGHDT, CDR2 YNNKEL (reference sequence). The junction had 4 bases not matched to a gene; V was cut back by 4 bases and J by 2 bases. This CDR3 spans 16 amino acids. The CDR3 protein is CASSPPDRGPYNEQFF. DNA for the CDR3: TGTGCCAGCAGCCCTCCGGACAGGGGGCCCTACAATGAGCAGTTCTTC.

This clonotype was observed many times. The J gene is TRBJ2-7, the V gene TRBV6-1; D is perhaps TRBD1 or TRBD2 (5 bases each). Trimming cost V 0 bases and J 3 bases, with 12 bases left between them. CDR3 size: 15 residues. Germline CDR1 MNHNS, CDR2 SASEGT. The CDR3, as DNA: TGTGCCAGCAGTGAAGCGGCAGGGACCATCTACGAGCAGTACTTC. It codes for CASSEAAGTIYEQYF.

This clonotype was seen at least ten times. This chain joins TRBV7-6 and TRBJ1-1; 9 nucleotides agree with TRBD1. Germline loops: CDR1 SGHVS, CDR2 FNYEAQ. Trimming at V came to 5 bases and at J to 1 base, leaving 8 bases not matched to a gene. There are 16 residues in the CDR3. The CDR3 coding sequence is TGTGCCAGCAGCGACACAGGGGGCGAATCGAACACTGAAGCTTTCTTT. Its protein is CASSDTGGESNTEAFF.